What follows is one TCR beta chain and its context. CDR1 and CDR2 (germline): SGHRS, YFSETQ. The CDR3 loop spans 20 amino acids. Trimming pared 6 bases from V and 1 base from J, leaving 29 bases between. The sample comes from a study of blood T cell repertoires in COVID-19. At the level of the study: Spain, Italy and the United States supplied samples that represented acute and convalescent COVID-19. T cells, B-cell-depleted T cells, or PBMCs provided the cDNA or gDNA that served as material.

Using immunoSEQ multiplex PCR, the repertoire was profiled, and TCRdb retains in-frame clones only, with some absent. The table includes hundreds of thousands of clones, roughly 86% detected once. This receptor was taken from a woman aged 25 to 39 who had recovered from COVID-19. The material sequenced was peripheral blood. The chain joins TRBV5-1 to TRBJ2-1; D may be TRBD1 (5 bases). The CDR3 here is CASTVLSGNYRGSSYNEQFF. The CDR3 region has the DNA TGCGCCAGCACTGTTCTTTCAGGGAATTATAGGGGTAGTTCCTACAATGAGCAGTTCTTC.